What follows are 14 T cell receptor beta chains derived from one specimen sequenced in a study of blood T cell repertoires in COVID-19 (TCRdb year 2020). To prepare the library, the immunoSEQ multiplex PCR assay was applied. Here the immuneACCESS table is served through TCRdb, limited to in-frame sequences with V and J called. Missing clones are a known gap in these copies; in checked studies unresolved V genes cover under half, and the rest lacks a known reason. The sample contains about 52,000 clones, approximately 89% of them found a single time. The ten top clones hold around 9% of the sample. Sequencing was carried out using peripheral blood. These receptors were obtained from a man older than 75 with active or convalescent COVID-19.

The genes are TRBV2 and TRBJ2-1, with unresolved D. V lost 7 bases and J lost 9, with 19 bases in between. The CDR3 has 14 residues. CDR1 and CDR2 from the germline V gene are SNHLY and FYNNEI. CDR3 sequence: CASTATTLRSEQFF. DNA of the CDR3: TGTGCCAGCACGGCAACCACCCTAAGGAGTGAGCAGTTCTTC.

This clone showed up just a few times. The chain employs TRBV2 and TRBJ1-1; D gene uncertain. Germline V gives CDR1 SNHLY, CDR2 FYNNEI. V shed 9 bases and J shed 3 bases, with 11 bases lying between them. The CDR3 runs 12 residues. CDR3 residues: CASLLGYTEAFF. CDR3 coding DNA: TGTGCCAGTTTACTAGGGTACACTGAAGCTTTCTTT. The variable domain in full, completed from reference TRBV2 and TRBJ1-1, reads EPEVTQTPSHQVTQMGQEVILRCVPISNHLYFYWYRQILGQKVEFLVSFYNNEISEKSEIFDDQFSVERPDGSNFTLKIRSTKLEDSAMYFCASLLGYTEAFFGQGTRLTVV.

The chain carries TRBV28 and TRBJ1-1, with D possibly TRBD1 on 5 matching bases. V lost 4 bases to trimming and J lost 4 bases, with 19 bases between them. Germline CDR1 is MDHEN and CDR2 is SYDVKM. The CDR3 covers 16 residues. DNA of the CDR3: TGTGCCAGCAGTTCCGCAGGGAGGGATAAGGGCACTGAAGCTTTCTTT. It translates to CASSSAGRDKGTEAFF. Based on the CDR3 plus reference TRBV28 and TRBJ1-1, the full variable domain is DVKVTQSSRYLVKRTGEKVFLECVQDMDHENMFWYRQDPGLGLRLIYFSYDVKMKEKGDIPEGYSVSREKKERFSLILESASTNQTSMYLCASSSAGRDKGTEAFFGQGTRLTVV.

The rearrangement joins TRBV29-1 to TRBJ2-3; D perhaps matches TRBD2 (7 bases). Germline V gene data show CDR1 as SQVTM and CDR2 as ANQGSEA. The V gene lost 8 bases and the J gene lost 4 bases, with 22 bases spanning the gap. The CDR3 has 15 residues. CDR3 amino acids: CSIVSSGGGADTQYF. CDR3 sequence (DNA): TGCAGCATTGTCTCTAGCGGAGGGGGGGCAGATACGCAGTATTTT.

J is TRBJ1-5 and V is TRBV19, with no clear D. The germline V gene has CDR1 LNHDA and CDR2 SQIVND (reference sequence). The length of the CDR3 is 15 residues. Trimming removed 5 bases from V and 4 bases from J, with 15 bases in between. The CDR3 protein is CASSWTSDLNQPQHF. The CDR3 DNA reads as TGTGCCAGTAGTTGGACTTCGGATTTAAATCAGCCCCAGCATTTT.

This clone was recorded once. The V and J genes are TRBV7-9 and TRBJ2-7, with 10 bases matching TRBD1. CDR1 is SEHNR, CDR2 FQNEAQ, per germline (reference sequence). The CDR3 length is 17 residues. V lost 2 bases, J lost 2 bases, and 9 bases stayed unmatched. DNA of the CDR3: TGTGCCAGCAGCTTACCGGGATTTGGACAGGGGGCCTACGAGCAGTACTTC. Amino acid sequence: CASSLPGFGQGAYEQYF.

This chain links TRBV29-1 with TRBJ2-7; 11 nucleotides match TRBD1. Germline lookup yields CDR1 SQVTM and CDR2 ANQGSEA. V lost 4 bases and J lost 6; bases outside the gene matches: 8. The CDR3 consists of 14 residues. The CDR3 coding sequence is TGCAGCGTTGTTACCATGGACAGGGGGCTCGAGCAGTACTTC. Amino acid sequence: CSVVTMDRGLEQYF.

CDR3 in amino acids: CASSDLAVTDTQYF. The CDR3 nucleotides read TGCGCCAGCAGTGATCTAGCGGTCACAGATACGCAGTATTTT. The chain recombines TRBV10-1 with TRBJ2-3; 7 bases align to TRBD2. V was clipped by 3 bases and J by 2 bases; unmatched bases: 2. The CDR3 is made up of 14 amino acids. The germline V gene encodes CDR1 WNHNN and CDR2 SYGVQD (reference sequence).

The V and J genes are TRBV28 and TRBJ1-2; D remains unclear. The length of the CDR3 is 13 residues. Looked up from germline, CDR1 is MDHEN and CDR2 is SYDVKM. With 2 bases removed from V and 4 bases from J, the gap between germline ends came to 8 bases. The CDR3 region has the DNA TGTGCCAGCAGTTTAGGCGGATCCTATGGCTACACCTTC. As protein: CASSLGGSYGYTF.

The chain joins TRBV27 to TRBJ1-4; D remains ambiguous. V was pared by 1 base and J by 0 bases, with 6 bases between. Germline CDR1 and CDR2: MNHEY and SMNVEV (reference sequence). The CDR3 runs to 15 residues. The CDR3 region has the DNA TGTGCCAGCAGTTTATACAGATCAACTAATGAAAAACTGTTTTTT. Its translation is CASSLYRSTNEKLFF.

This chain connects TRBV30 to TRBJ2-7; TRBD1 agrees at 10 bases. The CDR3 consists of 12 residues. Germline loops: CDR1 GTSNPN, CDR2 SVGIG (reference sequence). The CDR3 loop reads CASDRGGYEQYF. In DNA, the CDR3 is TGTGCTTCGGACAGGGGGGGCTACGAGCAGTACTTC.

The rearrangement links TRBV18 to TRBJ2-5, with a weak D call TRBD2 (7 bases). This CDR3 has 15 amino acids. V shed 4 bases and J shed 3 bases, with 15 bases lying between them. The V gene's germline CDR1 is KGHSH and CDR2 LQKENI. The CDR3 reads CASSRTRGAEETQYF. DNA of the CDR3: TGTGCCAGCTCACGGACTCGGGGGGCGGAAGAGACCCAGTACTTC.

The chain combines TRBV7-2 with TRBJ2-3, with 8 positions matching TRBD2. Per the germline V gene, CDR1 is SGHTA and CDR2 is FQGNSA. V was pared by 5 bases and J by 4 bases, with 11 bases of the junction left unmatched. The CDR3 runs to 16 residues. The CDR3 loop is CASSLWGTRGADTQYF. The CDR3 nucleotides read TGTGCCAGCAGCCTTTGGGGGACTAGAGGCGCAGATACGCAGTATTTT.

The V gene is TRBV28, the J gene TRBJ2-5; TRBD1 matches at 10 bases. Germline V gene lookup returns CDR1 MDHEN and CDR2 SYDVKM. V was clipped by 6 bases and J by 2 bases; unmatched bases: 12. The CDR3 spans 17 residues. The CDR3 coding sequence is TGTGCCAGCAGCCGGACAGGGGGGCAGACCCCTCAAGAGACCCAGTACTTC. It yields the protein CASSRTGGQTPQETQYF.